These 20 T cell receptor beta chains were all obtained from the same sample, sequenced in a study of siplizumab effects on memory and regulatory T cells. Using immunoSEQ multiplex PCR, the repertoire was profiled, and TCRdb retains in-frame clones only, with some absent. The top ten hold more than 10% of the sample, which has 95,000 to 100,000 clones, roughly 91% seen once. Sequencing used non-Treg CD4+ T cells sorted from blood. These receptors were obtained from a human donor in good health.

This chain connects TRBV5-1 to TRBJ2-3; no clear D. Germline CDR1 and CDR2: SGHRS and YFSETQ. The CDR3 has 13 residues. With 4 bases removed from V and 6 bases from J, the gap between germline ends came to 12 bases. The CDR3 spells CASSLRTDDTQYF. The CDR3 DNA is TGCGCCAGCAGCCTCCGGACGGATGATACGCAGTATTTT.

Here the CDR3 reads CASSIPRTSSTDTQYF. The CDR3 region has the DNA TGTGCCAGTAGTATCCCTCGGACAAGTAGCACAGATACGCAGTATTTT. The chain links TRBV19 to TRBJ2-3, with D perhaps matching TRBD1 (5 bases). Germline V gives CDR1 LNHDA, CDR2 SQIVND (reference sequence). This CDR3 comprises 16 residues. The V end lost 3 bases, the J end lost 0 bases, and 13 bases lay between the germline ends.

The chain links TRBV19 to TRBJ1-1, with 7 bases lining up with TRBD1. Germline trimming cut 4 bases from V and 5 bases from J; bases unmatched to any gene: 7. Per the germline V gene, CDR1 is LNHDA and CDR2 is SQIVND (reference sequence). The CDR3 is 14 amino acids. The CDR3: CASSTSGGRTEAFF. The DNA of the CDR3 is TGTGCCAGTAGTACCTCAGGGGGACGGACTGAAGCTTTCTTT.

This chain joins TRBV28 and TRBJ2-3; 11 nucleotides match TRBD2. The CDR3 sequence is 14 residues long. Germline loops: CDR1 MDHEN, CDR2 SYDVKM. The trim removed 10 bases at V and 0 bases at J, leaving 3 bases unmatched. The CDR3 nucleotides are TGTGCCACTAGACTAGCGGGGAGCACAGATACGCAGTATTTT. Protein sequence: CATRLAGSTDTQYF. The full variable domain, its missing parts supplied by reference TRBV28 and TRBJ2-3, is DVKVTQSSRYLVKRTGEKVFLECVQDMDHENMFWYRQDPGLGLRLIYFSYDVKMKEKGDIPEGYSVSREKKERFSLILESASTNQTSMYLCATRLAGSTDTQYFGPGTRLTVL.

This chain uses TRBV2 with TRBJ2-6; D not certain. Germline loops: CDR1 SNHLY, CDR2 FYNNEI. Deletions cut 4 bases from V and 5 bases from J, with 0 bases between. This CDR3 comprises 11 residues. CDR3 residues: CASSGANVLTF. The CDR3 DNA follows: TGTGCCAGCAGTGGGGCCAACGTCCTGACTTTC.

The CDR3 DNA reads TGTGCCAGCTCACCAAGAAGGGAGACCCAGTACTTC. Amino acid sequence: CASSPRRETQYF. The rearrangement joins TRBV18 to TRBJ2-5; D is unclear. Germline CDR1 is KGHSH and CDR2 is LQKENI. V lost 2 bases to trimming and J lost 5 bases, with 6 bases between them. The CDR3 is made up of 12 amino acids.

Only one count was recorded for this clone. V and J are TRBV5-1 and TRBJ2-3; the match to TRBD2 covers 9 bases. The trim removed 2 bases at V and 6 bases at J, leaving 1 base unmatched. Germline V gives CDR1 SGHRS, CDR2 YFSETQ. CDR3 length: 13 amino acids. CDR3 protein: CASSLAGGDTQYF. CDR3 nucleotides: TGCGCCAGCAGCTTAGCGGGAGGCGATACGCAGTATTTT.

This chain connects TRBV27 to TRBJ1-2; tentatively, D is TRBD1 (6 bases). The CDR3 sequence is 15 residues long. V was shortened by 5 bases and J by 1 base, with 14 bases between the two germline ends. The germline CDR1 and CDR2 sequences are MNHEY and SMNVEV (reference sequence). CDR3 sequence (DNA): TGTGCCAGCAGTATCCAGGGGACCCGTAACTATGGCTACACCTTC. Its translation is CASSIQGTRNYGYTF.

The CDR3 nucleotides are TGTGCCAGCAGTTTTAGGCGGAGCTATGGCTACACCTTC. This encodes CASSFRRSYGYTF. V usage is TRBV28 and J usage is TRBJ1-2; D is unclear. V was shortened by 3 bases and J by 4 bases, with 9 bases between the two germline ends. Germline V gene sequence: CDR1 MDHEN, CDR2 SYDVKM. The CDR3 extends over 13 amino acids.

This clone appeared a few times. V is TRBV5-1 and J is TRBJ2-7; no reliable D call. Trimming removed 4 bases at V and 2 bases at J, with 13 bases between. The CDR3 runs to 14 residues. Per germline, CDR1 SGHRS and CDR2 YFSETQ. The CDR3 DNA follows: TGCGCCAGCAGCCCCAAGGACGGAACCTACGAGCAGTACTTC. This gives the protein CASSPKDGTYEQYF.

This chain connects TRBV19 to TRBJ2-6, with D possibly matching TRBD1 (5 bases). Deletions cut 6 bases from V and 0 bases from J, with 9 bases between. The CDR3 totals 15 residues. The V gene's germline CDR1 is LNHDA and CDR2 SQIVND (reference sequence). This CDR3 reads CASSTGFSGANVLTF. In nucleotides, the CDR3 is TGTGCCAGTAGCACAGGCTTCTCTGGGGCCAACGTCCTGACTTTC.

The CDR3 region is CASSFRTESGGYTF. In DNA, the CDR3 is TGTGCCAGCAGTTTCCGGACGGAGTCTGGTGGCTACACCTTC. The V call is TRBV27, the J call TRBJ1-2; D is unclear. V was cut by 3 bases and J by 7 bases, with 15 bases left in between. Germline lookup yields CDR1 MNHEY and CDR2 SMNVEV (reference sequence). This CDR3 contains 14 residues.

The chain couples TRBV6-1 to TRBJ1-5; D remains unclear. This CDR3 has 20 residues. CDR1 is MNHNS and CDR2 is SASEGT in the germline V gene. V lost 1 base to trimming and J lost 0 bases, with 22 bases between them. In nucleotides, the CDR3 is TGTGCCAGCAGTGAAGTAGGTCGAATGGCCCTACCTTATAGCAATCAGCCCCAGCATTTT. Protein: CASSEVGRMALPYSNQPQHF.

This rearrangement joins TRBV5-8 to TRBJ2-7; D possibly uses TRBD1 or TRBD2 (5 bases each). Germline CDR1 is SGHTS and CDR2 is YDEGEE. CDR3 length: 14 amino acids. V lost 0 bases and J 8 bases, leaving 15 bases between the germline ends. In DNA form, the CDR3 reads TGTGCCAGCAGCTTGGGAGGGGACGTAGCCAAGCAGTACTTC. It encodes CASSLGGDVAKQYF.

This sequence joins TRBV7-9 and TRBJ2-3; D remains unclear. V was trimmed by 3 bases and J by 2 bases, leaving 6 bases between them. CDR3 size: 13 residues. Per germline, CDR1 SEHNR and CDR2 FQNEAQ (reference sequence). The CDR3 spells CASSFVSTDTQYF. The CDR3 DNA follows: TGTGCCAGCAGCTTTGTATCCACAGATACGCAGTATTTT.

V is TRBV7-9 and J is TRBJ2-1; TRBD2 agrees at 9 bases. Looked up from germline, CDR1 is SEHNR and CDR2 is FQNEAQ (reference sequence). V shed 4 bases, J shed 4 bases, and the junction held 17 bases outside the gene matches. The CDR3 runs to 19 residues. The CDR3 DNA follows: TGTGCCAGCAGCTCCTCTCCTAACCGACTAGCGGAGACATACAATGAGCAGTTCTTC. Protein: CASSSSPNRLAETYNEQFF. The variable domain in full, with the rest retrieved from reference TRBV7-9 and TRBJ2-1, is DTGVSQNPRHKITKRGQNVTFRCDPISEHNRLYWYRQTLGQGPEFLTYFQNEAQLEKSRLLSDRFSAERPKGSFSTLEIQRTEQGDSAMYLCASSSSPNRLAETYNEQFFGPGTRLTVL.

The chain employs TRBV5-8 and TRBJ2-2, with unresolved D. CDR1 is SGHTS, CDR2 YDEGEE, per germline. V was trimmed by 1 base and J by 1 base, leaving 11 bases between them. CDR3 size: 16 residues. The DNA for the CDR3 is TGTGCCAGCAGCTTGTGGGGTGATAAGAACACCGGGGAGCTGTTTTTT. Residues: CASSLWGDKNTGELFF.

The chain is built from TRBV11-3 and TRBJ2-1, with 13 bases lining up with TRBD2. After removal of 8 bases from V and 8 bases from J, the junction contained 21 bases not matched to a gene. This CDR3 spans 19 amino acids. CDR1 is SGHNT and CDR2 is YENEEA in the germline V gene. The CDR3 region has the DNA TGTGCCAGCGGGGTACCCGGGACTAGCGGGGTATCCCCCGAGGATGAGCAGTTCTTC. This gives the protein CASGVPGTSGVSPEDEQFF.

The chain recombines TRBV12-5 with TRBJ1-5, with 7 nucleotides matching TRBD1. The CDR3 covers 15 residues. J gave up 7 bases and V 1 base, and 7 bases lay outside the gene matches. Germline V gene sequence: CDR1 LGHNT, CDR2 FRNRAP. CDR3 protein: CASGLGGTGEQPQHF. For the CDR3, the DNA is TGTGCTAGTGGTTTGGGCGGTACAGGGGAACAGCCCCAGCATTTT.

The gene calls are TRBV7-6 and TRBJ2-5; D gene unclear. The CDR3 extends over 14 amino acids. V was pared by 5 bases and J by 1 base, with 11 bases between. Germline values: CDR1 SGHVS, CDR2 FNYEAQ. The CDR3 coding sequence is TGTGCCAGCAGCGGAAGGACGGGCCAAGAGACCCAGTACTTC. It translates to CASSGRTGQETQYF.